The 8 T cell receptor beta chains given below trace back to one sample, sequenced in a study of T-cell reconstitution after alpha-beta-depleted transplantation in children. Unique molecular identifiers featured in how the TCRbeta library was prepared. TCRdb called the PCR reads again in MiXCR, with one record for every CDR3 protein. The sample carries approximately 800,000 distinct CDR3 sequences, about 15% recorded once. Here the sequenced sample was PBMCs, mostly from graft donor cells, taken 360 days after TCRalphabeta/CD19-depleted stem cell transplant. The receptors were gathered from a male patient younger than 18 who had a stem cell transplant for acute lymphoblastic leukemia, so the T cells may come from the graft donor.

The chain uses TRBV12-3 or TRBV12-4 and TRBJ1-4; 7 bases are a match to TRBD1. J was trimmed by 4 bases and V by 6 bases; bases with no gene match: 5. The CDR3 is 14 amino acids. The CDR3 coding sequence is TGTGCCAGCAGGGGGACAGCGAATAATGAAAAACTGTTTTTT. It specifies CASRGTANNEKLFF.

This clonotype was counted a few times. The chain combines TRBV18 with TRBJ2-3, with D uncertain. V lost 2 bases, J lost 2 bases, and 14 bases lay in between. The CDR3 contains 16 residues. CDR1 and CDR2 from the germline V gene are KGHSH and LQKENI. Here the CDR3 DNA reads TGTGCCAGCTCACCAATAGCCGGATACACCACAGATACGCAGTATTTT. Protein product: CASSPIAGYTTDTQYF.

The rearrangement links TRBV6-5 to TRBJ2-7; D possibly corresponds to TRBD2 (5 bases). The CDR3 has 14 residues. Germline V gene lookup returns CDR1 MNHEY and CDR2 SVGAGI. The ends were cut back, 3 bases at V and 4 bases at J, with 13 bases in the middle. In DNA, the CDR3 is TGTGCCAGCAGTTATCACCCTGGCGGGTACGAGCAGTACTTC. It is translated as CASSYHPGGYEQYF.

This clonotype showed up just a few times. The chain employs TRBV4-1 and TRBJ2-7; D is ambiguous. V lost 0 bases and J 2 bases, leaving 8 bases between the germline ends. Germline values: CDR1 MGHRA, CDR2 YSYEKL. This CDR3 has 14 residues. The CDR3 DNA is TGCGCCAGCAGCCAAGATGGCCGTCCCTACGAGCAGTACTTC. Protein: CASSQDGRPYEQYF.

This clonotype showed up just a few times. V gene TRBV5-1 combines with J gene TRBJ1-2, with TRBD1 matching 9 bases. The CDR3 consists of 15 residues. Germline V lookup: CDR1 SGHRS, CDR2 YFSETQ. With V trimmed by 0 bases and J by 4 bases, 4 bases remained unmatched. The CDR3 DNA reads TGCGCCAGCAGCTTGGTACAGGGGGCGGCCTATGGCTACACCTTC. Its translation is CASSLVQGAAYGYTF.

This clonotype was found a few times. The chain is built from TRBV7-9 and TRBJ2-7; possibly TRBD1 for D (5 bases). V was trimmed by 5 bases and J by 2 bases, leaving 16 bases between them. The CDR3 is made up of 15 amino acids. In germline, CDR1 is SEHNR, CDR2 FQNEAQ (reference sequence). This chain's CDR3 is CASSLMVDTTYEQYF. The CDR3, as DNA: TGTGCCAGCAGCCTAATGGTGGACACGACCTACGAGCAGTACTTC.

The chain couples TRBV27 to TRBJ2-7, with D possibly matching TRBD2 (6 bases). This CDR3 spans 15 amino acids. The germline CDR1 and CDR2 sequences are MNHEY and SMNVEV (reference sequence). The germline V and J ends were trimmed by 3 bases and 3 bases, with 15 bases remaining between them. The CDR3 loop reads CASSLSPGLLYEQYF. DNA for the CDR3: TGTGCCAGCAGTTTGAGCCCGGGACTCCTCTACGAGCAGTACTTC.

J is TRBJ1-1 and V is TRBV27; D possibly corresponds to TRBD1 (6 bases). Germline V gene lookup returns CDR1 MNHEY and CDR2 SMNVEV (reference sequence). The CDR3 has 13 amino acids. Deletions cut 5 bases from V and 4 bases from J, with 11 bases between. CDR3 loop: CASSTTGPTEAFF. CDR3 in DNA: TGTGCCAGCAGTACAACAGGGCCCACTGAAGCTTTCTTT.